The entry below describes one TCR beta chain. The antigen is undetermined. The data belong to a study of cytomegalovirus exposure and HLA in healthy donors. Study results and caveats: Investigators reported approximately 170 TCR beta chains as tied to cytomegalovirus.

Data came from immunoSEQ multiplex PCR; TCRdb stores just in-frame clones and leaves some out. The repertoire holds roughly 60,000 clones, with 85% to 95% as singletons. Trimming removed 7 bases at V and 8 bases at J, with 11 bases between. This CDR3 contains 11 residues. The germline CDR1 and CDR2 sequences are MDHEN and SYDVKM. The TCR comes from a woman in her late teens or twenties in good health and CMV-seropositive. The chain combines TRBV28 with TRBJ1-2, with a weak D call TRBD1 (5 bases). Material: PBMCs. The CDR3 DNA follows: TGTGCCAGCACCCTGGGGGGAGGCTACACCTTC. It specifies CASTLGGGYTF.